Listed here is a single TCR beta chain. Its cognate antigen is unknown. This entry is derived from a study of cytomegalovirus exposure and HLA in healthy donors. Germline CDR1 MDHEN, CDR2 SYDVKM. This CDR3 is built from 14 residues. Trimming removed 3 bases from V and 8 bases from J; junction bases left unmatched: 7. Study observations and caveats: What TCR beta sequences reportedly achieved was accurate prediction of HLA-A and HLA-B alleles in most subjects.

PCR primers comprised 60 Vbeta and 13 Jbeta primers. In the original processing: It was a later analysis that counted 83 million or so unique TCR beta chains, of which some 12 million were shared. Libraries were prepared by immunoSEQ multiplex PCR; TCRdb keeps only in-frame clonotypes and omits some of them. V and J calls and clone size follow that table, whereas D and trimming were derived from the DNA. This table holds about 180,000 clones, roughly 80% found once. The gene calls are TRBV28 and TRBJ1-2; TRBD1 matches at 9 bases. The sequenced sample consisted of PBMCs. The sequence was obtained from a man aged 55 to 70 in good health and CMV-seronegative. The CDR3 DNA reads TGTGCCAGCAGTTTCCCCACCGGGACAGGGGGCTACACCTTC. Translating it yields CASSFPTGTGGYTF.